The present entry profiles one T cell receptor beta chain with its context. The sample comes from a study of blood T cell repertoires in COVID-19. Here immunoSEQ multiplex PCR was the method, and the copy in TCRdb shows in-frame clones only, minus some. The sample has 200,000 or so clones, roughly three quarters seen once. The CDR3 consists of 16 residues. Germline assignment: CDR1 KGHDR and CDR2 SFDVKD. V lost 0 bases to trimming and J lost 3 bases; unmatched junction nucleotides: 2. The clonotype was recovered from a man in his fifties or sixties with active or convalescent COVID-19. Sequencing input: peripheral blood. The chain is built from TRBV24-1 and TRBJ2-1; 9 nucleotides line up with TRBD1. The CDR3 here is CATSDLPGQGYNEQFF. The CDR3 region has the DNA TGTGCCACCAGTGATTTGCCGGGACAGGGCTACAATGAGCAGTTCTTC.